The 6 T cell receptor beta chains reported below all come from one sample, sequenced in a study of regulatory T cells in long-lasting Graves disease. Both iRepertoire HTBI primers and Arm-PCR of CDR3 regions were used to build the TCR beta libraries. MiXCR, run by TCRdb on the multiplex PCR reads, gives a single entry per CDR3 protein. The sample comprises about 460,000 distinct CDR3 sequences, about 14% of which are singletons, and approximately 15% rests with the top ten. Time point given: newly diagnosed GD, antithyroid drugs for less than 3 months. TCR sequences were obtained from RNA taken from PBMCs. The sample was also reused in another study, on T cells in Graves' hyperthyroidism and ophthalmopathy.

This specimen was peripheral blood mononuclear cells (PBMCs), taken at new diagnosis, from a patient treated with antithyroid drugs. The receptors were sampled from a woman in her fifties or sixties with Graves disease.

The rearrangement links TRBV9 to TRBJ1-4, with D perhaps matching TRBD1 (5 bases). Germline CDR1 SGDLS, CDR2 YYNGEE. CDR3 length equals 15 residues. Trimming stripped 4 bases from V and 2 bases from J, with 12 bases between. CDR3 in amino acids: CASSYGGGTNEKLFF. The CDR3 coding sequence is TGTGCCAGCAGCTACGGGGGGGGGACTAATGAAAAACTGTTTTTT.

This clonotype showed up just a few times. This chain links TRBV6-5 with TRBJ2-1; 10 nucleotides agree with TRBD2. Germline lookup yields CDR1 MNHEY and CDR2 SVGAGI. J lost 6 bases, V lost 3 bases, and 2 bases had no gene match. There are 14 residues in the CDR3. CDR3 residues: CASSYTSGINEQFF. As DNA, the CDR3 is TGTGCCAGCAGTTATACTAGCGGGATCAATGAGCAGTTCTTC.

This clonotype was counted only a few times. V is TRBV5-1 and J is TRBJ1-1; 9 bases map to TRBD1. Per the germline V gene, CDR1 is SGHRS and CDR2 is YFSETQ. The V gene end was trimmed by 4 bases and the J gene end by 1 base; junction bases not matched to a gene: 5. The CDR3 length is 15 residues. CDR3 residues: CASSLETGGNTEAFF. The CDR3 nucleotides read TGCGCCAGCAGCCTCGAGACAGGGGGGAACACTGAAGCTTTCTTT.

This clonotype was detected only a few times. One junction end does not reproduce the germline sequence, and a read error may be involved. The chain has TRBV9 and TRBJ1-3; TRBD1 matches 9 bases. The CDR3 extends over 14 amino acids. Germline V lookup: CDR1 SGDLS, CDR2 YYNGEE. CDR3 sequence: CASSVGGQGNTTYF. CDR3 in DNA: TGTGCCAGCAGCGTAGGGGGACAGGGAAACACCACATATTTT.

This clonotype came up many times. V usage is TRBV2 and J usage is TRBJ2-1; D is ambiguous. This CDR3 contains 13 residues. CDR1 and CDR2 (germline): SNHLY, FYNNEI. V gave up 5 bases and J gave up 1 base, with 6 bases separating them. The CDR3 region is CASSLQSYNEQFF. The CDR3 region has the DNA TGTGCCAGCAGTCTACAGTCCTACAATGAGCAGTTCTTC.

This chain connects TRBV4-1 to TRBJ1-1; 7 positions match TRBD1. V shed 0 bases, J shed 10 bases, and the junction held 5 bases outside the gene matches. Germline V lookup: CDR1 MGHRA, CDR2 YSYEKL. CDR3 length: 13 residues. CDR3 in amino acids: CASSQDQGVPAFF. The CDR3 bases are TGCGCCAGCAGCCAAGATCAGGGGGTGCCAGCTTTCTTT.